The rows below give T cell receptor beta chains drawn from one sample of a study of blood T cell repertoires in COVID-19. Repertoires were generated with immunoSEQ multiplex PCR, while TCRdb's copy carries only in-frame clones and drops some. The repertoire holds 200,000 to 250,000 clones, 84% seen once, with approximately 6.6% in the top ten. The sequenced sample consisted of PBMCs or T cells enriched from blood (not recorded which). The receptors were sampled from a woman aged 40 to 55 who had recovered from COVID-19. Each CDR3 is given without its conserved first and last residue. The order of the fields is V gene, J gene, CDR3 protein.

V: TRBV9
J: TRBJ2-1
CDR3: ASSSQWTSYHEQF

V: TRBV28
J: TRBJ1-2
CDR3: ASSKTGRYGYT

V: TRBV5-8
J: TRBJ1-1
CDR3: ASSVHRVEAF

V: TRBV28
J: TRBJ2-7
CDR3: ASSRAGFLYEQY

V: TRBV7-6
J: TRBJ2-2
CDR3: ASSRTSGANTGELF

V: TRBV12-3/TRBV12-4
J: TRBJ1-6
CDR3: ASTVLNSPLH

V: TRBV6-1
J: TRBJ1-5
CDR3: ASSGQGAQANQPQH

V: TRBV28
J: TRBJ1-5
CDR3: ASTPSMTGRNQPQH

V: TRBV20-1
J: TRBJ1-2
CDR3: SATAGDGYT

V: TRBV5-8
J: TRBJ2-5
CDR3: ASSPGLAGVSGQETQY

V: TRBV7-9
J: TRBJ1-5
CDR3: ASSATEGSNQPQH

V: TRBV28
J: TRBJ2-7
CDR3: ASSSGLGVTEQY

V: TRBV5-1
J: TRBJ1-3
CDR3: ASSLATGVGNTIY

V: TRBV4-3
J: TRBJ2-1
CDR3: ASSPGLAYNEQF

V: TRBV5-1
J: TRBJ2-5
CDR3: ASKIQDFQGETQY

V: TRBV14
J: TRBJ2-2
CDR3: ASSQLRTGGTGELF

V: TRBV7-3
J: TRBJ2-1
CDR3: ASSLAGLAGDEQF

V: TRBV5-1
J: TRBJ1-1
CDR3: ASSEDRVTEAF

V: TRBV28
J: TRBJ2-7
CDR3: ASYGNSGGIGEQY

V: TRBV5-1
J: TRBJ2-7
CDR3: ASSLRSAGESHEQY

V: TRBV14
J: TRBJ2-4
CDR3: ASSQEDGNIQY

V: TRBV7-2
J: TRBJ2-3
CDR3: ASSLNEQDTQY

V: TRBV10-3
J: TRBJ1-5
CDR3: AIKGEASNQPQH

V: TRBV28
J: TRBJ2-3
CDR3: ASMGQRTDTQY

V: TRBV28
J: TRBJ2-1
CDR3: ASSVGGRAGGVEQF

V: TRBV11-2
J: TRBJ2-3
CDR3: ASSSGLAGTSTDTQY

V: TRBV6-4
J: TRBJ2-2
CDR3: ASRTSGNTGELF

V: TRBV4-1
J: TRBJ2-3
CDR3: ASSQGFRLAGADTQY

V: TRBV7-8
J: TRBJ2-1
CDR3: ASILGGANEQF

V: TRBV7-9
J: TRBJ1-2
CDR3: ASSYQGPGGYT

V: TRBV28
J: TRBJ2-2
CDR3: ASSFRDRIFTGELF

V: TRBV28
J: TRBJ1-2
CDR3: ASSLPGLFNYGYT

V: TRBV15
J: TRBJ1-4
CDR3: ATSRRTGTTEKLF